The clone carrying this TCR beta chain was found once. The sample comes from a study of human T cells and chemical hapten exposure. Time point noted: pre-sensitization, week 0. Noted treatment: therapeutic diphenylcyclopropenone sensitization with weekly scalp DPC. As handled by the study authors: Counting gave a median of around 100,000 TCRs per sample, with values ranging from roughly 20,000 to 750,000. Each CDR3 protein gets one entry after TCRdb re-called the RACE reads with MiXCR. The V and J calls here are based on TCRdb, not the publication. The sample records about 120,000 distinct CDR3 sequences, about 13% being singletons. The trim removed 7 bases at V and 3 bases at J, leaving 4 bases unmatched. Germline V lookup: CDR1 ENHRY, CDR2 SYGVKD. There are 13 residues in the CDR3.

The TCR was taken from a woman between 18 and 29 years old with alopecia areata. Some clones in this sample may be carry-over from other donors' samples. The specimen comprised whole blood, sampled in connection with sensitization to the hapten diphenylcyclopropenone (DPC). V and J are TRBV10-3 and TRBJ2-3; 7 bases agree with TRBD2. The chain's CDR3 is CAIKGGGTDTQYF. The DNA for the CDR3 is TGTGCCATCAAGGGCGGGGGAACAGATACGCAGTATTTT.